This record looks at one T cell receptor (beta chain) sequence and its context. Its antigen is not known. These data are taken from a study of cytomegalovirus exposure and HLA in healthy donors. J was trimmed by 4 bases and V by 4 bases; bases with no gene match: 10. Germline V gene lookup returns CDR1 LGHNA and CDR2 YNFKEQ. The CDR3 has 15 amino acids. Repertoires were generated with immunoSEQ multiplex PCR, while TCRdb's copy carries only in-frame clones and drops some. The sample includes over 45,000 clones, roughly nine tenths of them seen just once. Findings and limits, study-wide: Most TCR sequences proved rare, with some public TCRs found in many donors. Overall, roughly 150 TCR beta chains were annotated as cytomegalovirus-associated. First-cohort TCR clusters tended to co-occur in the roughly 120 validation repertoires, a later analysis found.

The chain links TRBV4-2 to TRBJ2-7; 7 bases line up with TRBD2. Sequenced sample: PBMCs. This TCR was sampled from a man aged 18 to 29 in good health and CMV-seronegative. The CDR3 coding sequence is TGTGCCAGCAGCCGTAGGTGGGAGGGCCCGTACGAGCAGTACTTC. Protein product: CASSRRWEGPYEQYF.